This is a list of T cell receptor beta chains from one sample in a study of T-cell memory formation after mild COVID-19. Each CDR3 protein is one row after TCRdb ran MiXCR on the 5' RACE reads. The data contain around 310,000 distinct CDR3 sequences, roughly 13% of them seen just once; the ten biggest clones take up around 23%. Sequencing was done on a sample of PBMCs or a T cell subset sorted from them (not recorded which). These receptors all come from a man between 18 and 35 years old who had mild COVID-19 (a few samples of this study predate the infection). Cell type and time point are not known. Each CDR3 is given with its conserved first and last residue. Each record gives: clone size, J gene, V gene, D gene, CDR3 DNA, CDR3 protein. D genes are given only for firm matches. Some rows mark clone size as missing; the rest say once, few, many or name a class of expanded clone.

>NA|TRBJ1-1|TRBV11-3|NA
TGTGCCAGCAGCCCTCGTCAGGACACTGAAGCTTTCTTT
CASSPRQDTEAFF
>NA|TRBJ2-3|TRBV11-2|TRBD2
TGTGCCAGCAGGCCAACGGGAGGCGGCGTTTTCACAGATACGCAGTATTTT
CASRPTGGGVFTDTQYF
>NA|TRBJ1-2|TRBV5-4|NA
TGTGCCAGCCACGGGTGGGACTATGGCTACACCTTC
CASHGWDYGYTF
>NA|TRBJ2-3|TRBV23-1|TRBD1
TGCGCCAGCAGTCAATCGCCGTACGGGACAGGGTTCACAGATACGCAGTATTTT
CASSQSPYGTGFTDTQYF
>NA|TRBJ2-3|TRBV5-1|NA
TGCGCCAGCAGCCCGGGGAACACAGATACGCAGTATTTT
CASSPGNTDTQYF
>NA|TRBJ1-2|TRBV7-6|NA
TGTGCCAGCAGCGCTTCCCCGGAGGGCCGGGGGTATGGCTACACCTTC
CASSASPEGRGYGYTF
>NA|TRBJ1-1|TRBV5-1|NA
TGCGCCAGCAGCCCGGGGGCGTGGGGCACTGAAGCTTTCTTT
CASSPGAWGTEAFF
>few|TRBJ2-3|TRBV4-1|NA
TGCGCCAGCAGCCAAGTCACCCGGGGCAGGGAAGGAGGTACGCAGTATTTT
CASSQVTRGREGGTQYF
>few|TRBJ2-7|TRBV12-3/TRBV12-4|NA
TGTGCCAGCACATCGGGGATAAACTCCTACGAGCAGTACTTC
CASTSGINSYEQYF
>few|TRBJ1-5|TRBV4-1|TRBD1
TGCGCCAGCAGCGGGACAGGGGCCCTTAGCGATCAGCCCCAGCATTTT
CASSGTGALSDQPQHF
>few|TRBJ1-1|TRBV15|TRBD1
TGTGCCACCAGCAGAGGCCGGACAGGTAACACTGAAGCTTTCTTT
CATSRGRTGNTEAFF
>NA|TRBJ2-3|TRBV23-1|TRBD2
TGCGCCAGCAGTCCTTGCGGGGGATCGGATACGCAGTATTTT
CASSPCGGSDTQYF
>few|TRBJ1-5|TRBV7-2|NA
TGTGCCAGCAGCTTCCCCGGGGGGCCCCAGCATTTT
CASSFPGGPQHF
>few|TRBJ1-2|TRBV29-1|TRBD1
TGCAGCGTCGAACAGGGGGCTGGCTACACCTTC
CSVEQGAGYTF
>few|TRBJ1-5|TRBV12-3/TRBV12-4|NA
TGTGCCAGCAGTCCCGGGACATTGAGCAATCAGCCCCAGCATTTT
CASSPGTLSNQPQHF
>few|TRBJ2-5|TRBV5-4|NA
TGTGCCAGCAGCTTGTGGGGAGGAGAGACCCAGTACTTC
CASSLWGGETQYF
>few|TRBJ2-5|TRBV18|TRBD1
TGTGCCAGCTCACCGGGGACAGGGGGTCGAGAGACCCAGTACTTC
CASSPGTGGRETQYF
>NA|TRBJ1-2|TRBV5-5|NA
TGTGCCAGCAGCTTGGGACGGCGTGACTATGGCTACACCTTC
CASSLGRRDYGYTF
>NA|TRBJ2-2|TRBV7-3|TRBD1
TGTGCCAGCAGCCCGACAGGGGGCAACGGGGAGCTGTTTTTT
CASSPTGGNGELFF
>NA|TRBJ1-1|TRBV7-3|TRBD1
TGTGCCAGCAGCTTATCCCGGGACAGGGGGAACACTGAAGCTTTCTTT
CASSLSRDRGNTEAFF
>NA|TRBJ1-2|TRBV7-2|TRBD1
TGTGCCAGCAGCCAGGGGGGCAGCAACTATGGCTACACCTTC
CASSQGGSNYGYTF
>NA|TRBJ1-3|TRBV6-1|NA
TGTGCCAGCAGGAAGGCAGGGGCTGGAAACACCATATATTTT
CASRKAGAGNTIYF
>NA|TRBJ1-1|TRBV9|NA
TGTGCCAGCAGCACTAGAGAGGACCGGAGGCCCCCTGAAGCTTTCTTT
CASSTREDRRPPEAFF
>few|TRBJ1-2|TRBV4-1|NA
TGCGCCAGCAGCCTCCCGGGCCTGGGCAACTATGGCTACACCTTC
CASSLPGLGNYGYTF
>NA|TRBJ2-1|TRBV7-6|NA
TGTGCCAGCAGCTTAATGTGGGGCACTGAGCAGTTCTTC
CASSLMWGTEQFF
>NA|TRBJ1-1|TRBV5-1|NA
TGCGCCAGCAGCTTGGCTCAGGGGATGAACACTGAAGCTTTCTTT
CASSLAQGMNTEAFF
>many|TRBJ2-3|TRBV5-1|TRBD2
TGCGCCAGCAGTTACGGGGGGAACACAGATACGCAGTATTTT
CASSYGGNTDTQYF
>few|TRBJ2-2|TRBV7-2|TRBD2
TGTGCCAGCAGTGACTCGGCCGGGACTAGCTTCACCGGGGAGCTGTTTTTT
CASSDSAGTSFTGELFF
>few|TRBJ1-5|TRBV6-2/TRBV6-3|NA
TGTGCCAGCAGCTCGGACACCGGTCGCTATCAGCCCCAGCATTTT
CASSSDTGRYQPQHF
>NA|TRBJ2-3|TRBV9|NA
TGTGCCAGCAGCGTACAGGGCCCCGATACGCAGTATTTT
CASSVQGPDTQYF
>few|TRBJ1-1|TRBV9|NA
TGTGCCAGCAGCGTAGTCTTGAACACTGAAGCTTTCTTT
CASSVVLNTEAFF
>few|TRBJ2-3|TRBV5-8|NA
TGTGCCAGCAGTTCCGGGGTCTACACAGATACGCAGTATTTT
CASSSGVYTDTQYF
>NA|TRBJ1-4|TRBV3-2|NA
TGTGCCAGCAGCCACCTACCGGGCCCGAATGAAAAACTGTTTTTT
CASSHLPGPNEKLFF
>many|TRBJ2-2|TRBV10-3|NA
TGTGCCATCAGTGACCCGAGAGGGGATACCGGGGAGCTGTTTTTT
CAISDPRGDTGELFF
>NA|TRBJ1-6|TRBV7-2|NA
TGTGCCAGCAGCCCCAACGGGCATTCACCCCTCCACTTT
CASSPNGHSPLHF
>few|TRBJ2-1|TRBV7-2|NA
TGTGCCAGCAGCGCCCTAGGGAAGAATGAGCAGTTCTTC
CASSALGKNEQFF
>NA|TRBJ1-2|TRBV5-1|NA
TGCGCCAGCAGCTCCCCCGAAGCTTCAGGGGTCTGGAACTATGGCTACACATTC
CASSSPEASGVWNYGYTF
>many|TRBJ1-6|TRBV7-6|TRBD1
TGTGCCAGCAGCTCCGGGACAGGGGGGTCACCCCTCCACTTT
CASSSGTGGSPLHF
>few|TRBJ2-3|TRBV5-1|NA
TGCGCCAGCAGCTTTATGCCACAGGCCCCTACACCCGATACGCAGTATTTT
CASSFMPQAPTPDTQYF
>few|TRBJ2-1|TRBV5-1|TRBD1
TGCGCCAGCAGCTCTACAGGGGTTCCGGACAATGAGCAGTTCTTC
CASSSTGVPDNEQFF
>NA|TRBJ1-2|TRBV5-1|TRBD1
TGCGCCAGCAGCTTGGGGACAGGGCATGCTAATGGCTACACCTTC
CASSLGTGHANGYTF